Given below is one T cell receptor (beta chain) in context. Its antigen is currently unknown. This entry belongs to a study of shared clonotypes between healthy human individuals. General study results and limits: The study generally estimated greater richness for naive than memory subsets.

Germline CDR1 reads SNHLY; CDR2 reads FYNNEI. The CDR3 has 13 residues. Trimming removed 2 bases from V and 3 bases from J, with 5 bases in between. Authors' data handling: ImmunoSEQ yielded junction-only sequences lacking quality scores, so filtering differed. This table comes from immunoSEQ multiplex PCR, and its TCRdb copy is limited to in-frame clones, with some not included. V and J calls and clone size are copied from that table; D and trimming were computed from the DNA. Of 2.3 million or so clones in the sample, 85% to 95% were seen once. This TCR was sampled from a man aged 18 to 29 in good health. Some clones in this sample may be carry-over from other donors' samples. Source material: naive CD4+ T cells from PBMCs. Subset described: CD45RA+ positively selected. This sequence joins TRBV2 and TRBJ1-3, with D possibly TRBD1 on 5 matching bases. The CDR3 DNA follows: TGTGCCAGCAGTGAACAGGGTGGAAACACCATATATTTT. Its protein product is CASSEQGGNTIYF.